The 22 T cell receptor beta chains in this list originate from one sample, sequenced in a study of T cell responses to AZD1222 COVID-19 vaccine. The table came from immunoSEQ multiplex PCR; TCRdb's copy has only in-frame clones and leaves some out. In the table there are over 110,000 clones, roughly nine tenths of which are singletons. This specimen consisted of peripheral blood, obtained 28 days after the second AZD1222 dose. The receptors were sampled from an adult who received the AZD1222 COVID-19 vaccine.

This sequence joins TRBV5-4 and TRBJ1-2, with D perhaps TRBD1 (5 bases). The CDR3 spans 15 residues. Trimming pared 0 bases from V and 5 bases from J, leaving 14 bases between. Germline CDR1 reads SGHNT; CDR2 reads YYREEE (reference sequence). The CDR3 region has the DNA TGTGCCAGCAGCTTGGCCGCGGGGACGGAGTATGGCTACACCTTC. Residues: CASSLAAGTEYGYTF.

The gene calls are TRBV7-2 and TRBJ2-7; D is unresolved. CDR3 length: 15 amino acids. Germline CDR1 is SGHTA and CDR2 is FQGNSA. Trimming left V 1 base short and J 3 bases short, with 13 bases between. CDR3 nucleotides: TGTGCCAGCAGCTTAGAAGCGCAGAGATTCTACGAGCAGTACTTC. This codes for CASSLEAQRFYEQYF.

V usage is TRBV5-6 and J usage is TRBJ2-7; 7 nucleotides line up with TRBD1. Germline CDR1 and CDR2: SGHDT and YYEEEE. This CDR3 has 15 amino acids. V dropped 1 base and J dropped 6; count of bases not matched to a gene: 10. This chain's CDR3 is CASSLPRGFLSEQYF. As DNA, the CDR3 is TGTGCCAGCAGCTTGCCCAGGGGGTTCCTCAGCGAGCAGTACTTC.

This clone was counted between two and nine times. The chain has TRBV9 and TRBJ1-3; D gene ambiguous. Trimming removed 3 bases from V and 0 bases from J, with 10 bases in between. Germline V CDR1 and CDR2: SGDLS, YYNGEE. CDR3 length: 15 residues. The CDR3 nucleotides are TGTGCCAGCAGCGCACCCCCTAGCTCTGGAAACACCATATATTTT. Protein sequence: CASSAPPSSGNTIYF. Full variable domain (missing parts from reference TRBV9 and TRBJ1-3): DSGVTQTPKHLITATGQRVTLRCSPRSGDLSVYWYQQSLDQGLQFLIQYYNGEERAKGNILERFSAQQFPDLHSELNLSSLELGDSALYFCASSAPPSSGNTIYFGEGSWLTVV.

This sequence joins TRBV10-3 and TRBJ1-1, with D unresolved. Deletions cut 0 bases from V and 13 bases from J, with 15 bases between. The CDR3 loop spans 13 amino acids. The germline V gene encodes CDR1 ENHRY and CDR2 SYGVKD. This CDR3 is CAISESKRTSGFF. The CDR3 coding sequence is TGTGCCATCAGTGAGTCGAAACGGACGAGTGGTTTCTTT.

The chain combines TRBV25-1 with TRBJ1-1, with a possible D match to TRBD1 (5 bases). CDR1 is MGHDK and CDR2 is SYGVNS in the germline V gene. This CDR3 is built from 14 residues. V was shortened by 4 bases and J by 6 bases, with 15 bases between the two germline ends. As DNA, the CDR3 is TGTGCCAGCAGTGGGGGGGGTGAGGTCGCTGAAGCTTTCTTT. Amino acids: CASSGGGEVAEAFF.

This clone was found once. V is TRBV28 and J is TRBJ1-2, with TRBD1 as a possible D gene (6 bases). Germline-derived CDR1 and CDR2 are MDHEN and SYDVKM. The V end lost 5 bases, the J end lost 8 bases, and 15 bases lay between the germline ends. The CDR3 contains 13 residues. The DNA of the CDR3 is TGTGCCAGCAGTACTACAGGGCTAAGAGGCTACACCTTC. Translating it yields CASSTTGLRGYTF.

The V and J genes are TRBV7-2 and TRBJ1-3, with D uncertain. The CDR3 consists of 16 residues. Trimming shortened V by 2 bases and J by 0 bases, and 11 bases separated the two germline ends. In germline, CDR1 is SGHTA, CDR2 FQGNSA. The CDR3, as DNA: TGTGCCAGCAGCTTATTGGGCAGACCCTCTGGAAACACCATATATTTT. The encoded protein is CASSLLGRPSGNTIYF.

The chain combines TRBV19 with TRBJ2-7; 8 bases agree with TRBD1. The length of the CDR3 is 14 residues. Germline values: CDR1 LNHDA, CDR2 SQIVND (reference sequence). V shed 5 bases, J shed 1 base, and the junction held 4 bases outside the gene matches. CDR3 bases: TGTGCCAGTAGTTTGGGACAGGAGTCCTACGAGCAGTACTTC. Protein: CASSLGQESYEQYF. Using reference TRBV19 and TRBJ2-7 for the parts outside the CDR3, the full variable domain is DGGITQSPKYLFRKEGQNVTLSCEQNLNHDAMYWYRQDPGQGLRLIYYSQIVNDFQKGDIAEGYSVSREKKESFPLTVTSAQKNPTAFYLCASSLGQESYEQYFGPGTRLTVT.

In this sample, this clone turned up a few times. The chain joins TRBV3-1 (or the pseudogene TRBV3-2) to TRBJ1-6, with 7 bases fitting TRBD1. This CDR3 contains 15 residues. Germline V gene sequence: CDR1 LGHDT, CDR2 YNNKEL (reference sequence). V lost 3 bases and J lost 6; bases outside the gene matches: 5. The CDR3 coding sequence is TGTGCCAGCAGCCAGCCGGGACAGATTAATTCACCCCTCCACTTT. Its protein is CASSQPGQINSPLHF.

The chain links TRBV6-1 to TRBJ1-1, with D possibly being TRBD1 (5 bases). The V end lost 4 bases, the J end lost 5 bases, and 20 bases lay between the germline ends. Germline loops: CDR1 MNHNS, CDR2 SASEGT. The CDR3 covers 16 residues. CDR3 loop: CASSALTGAGVTEAFF. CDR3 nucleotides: TGTGCCAGCAGTGCTCTGACCGGGGCGGGAGTTACTGAAGCTTTCTTT.

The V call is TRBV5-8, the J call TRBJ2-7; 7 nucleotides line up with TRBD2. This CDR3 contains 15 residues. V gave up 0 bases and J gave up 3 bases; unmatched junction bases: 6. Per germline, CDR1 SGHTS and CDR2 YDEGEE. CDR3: CASSLGAGAGYEQYF. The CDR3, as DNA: TGTGCCAGCAGCTTGGGTGCGGGAGCCGGCTACGAGCAGTACTTC.

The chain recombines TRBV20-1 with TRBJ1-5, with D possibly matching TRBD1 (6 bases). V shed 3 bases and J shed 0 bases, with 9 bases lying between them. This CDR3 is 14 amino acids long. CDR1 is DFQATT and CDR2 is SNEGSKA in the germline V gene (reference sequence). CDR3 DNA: TGCAGTGCTAGTGAGGACAGTAGCAATCAGCCCCAGCATTTT. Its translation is CSASEDSSNQPQHF.

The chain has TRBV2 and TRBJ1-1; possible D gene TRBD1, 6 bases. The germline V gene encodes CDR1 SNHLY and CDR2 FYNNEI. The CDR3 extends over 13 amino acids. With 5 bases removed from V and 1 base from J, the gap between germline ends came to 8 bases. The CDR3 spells CASSQDRNTEAFF. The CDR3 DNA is TGTGCCAGCAGTCAGGACAGGAACACTGAAGCTTTCTTT.

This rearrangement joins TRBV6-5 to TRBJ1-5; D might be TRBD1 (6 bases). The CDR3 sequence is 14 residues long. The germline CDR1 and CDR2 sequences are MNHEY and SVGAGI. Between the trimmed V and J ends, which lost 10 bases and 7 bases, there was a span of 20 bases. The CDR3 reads CANDLTGFCQPQHF. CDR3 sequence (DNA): TGTGCCAACGACCTCACAGGGTTTTGCCAGCCCCAGCATTTT.

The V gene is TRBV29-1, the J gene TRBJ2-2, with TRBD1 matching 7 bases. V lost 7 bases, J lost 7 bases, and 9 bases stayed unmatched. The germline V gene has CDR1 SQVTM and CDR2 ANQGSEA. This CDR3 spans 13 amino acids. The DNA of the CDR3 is TGCAGCGCCCGGGACAGCTCTAACGGGGAGCTGTTTTTT. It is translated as CSARDSSNGELFF.

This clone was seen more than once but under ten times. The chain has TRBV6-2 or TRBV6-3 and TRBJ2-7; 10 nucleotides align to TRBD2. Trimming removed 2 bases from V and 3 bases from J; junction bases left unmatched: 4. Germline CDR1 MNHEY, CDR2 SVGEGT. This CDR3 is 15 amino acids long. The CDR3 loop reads CASSYMTSGRYEQYF. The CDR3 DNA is TGTGCCAGCAGTTACATGACTAGCGGGCGCTACGAGCAGTACTTC.

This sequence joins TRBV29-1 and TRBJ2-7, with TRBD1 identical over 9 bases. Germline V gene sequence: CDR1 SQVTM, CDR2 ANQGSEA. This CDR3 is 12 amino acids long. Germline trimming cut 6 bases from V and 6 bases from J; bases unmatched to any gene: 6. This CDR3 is CSVAGQGSEQYF. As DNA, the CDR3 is TGCAGCGTCGCGGGACAGGGCTCCGAGCAGTACTTC.

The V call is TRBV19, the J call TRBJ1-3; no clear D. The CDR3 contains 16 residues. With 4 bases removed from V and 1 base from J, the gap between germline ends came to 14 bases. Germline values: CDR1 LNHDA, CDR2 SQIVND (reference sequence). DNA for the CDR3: TGTGCCAGTAGTAGGGAGAGCAAAGTTTCTGGAAACACCATATATTTT. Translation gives CASSRESKVSGNTIYF.

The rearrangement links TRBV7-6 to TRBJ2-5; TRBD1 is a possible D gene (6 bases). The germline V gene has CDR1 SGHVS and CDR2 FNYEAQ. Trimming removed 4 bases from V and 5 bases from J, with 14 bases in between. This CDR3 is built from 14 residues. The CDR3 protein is CASSSTGFRETQYF. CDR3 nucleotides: TGTGCCAGCAGCTCAACAGGGTTTAGGGAGACCCAGTACTTC. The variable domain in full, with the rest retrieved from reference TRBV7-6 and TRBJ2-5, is GAGVSQSPRYKVTKRGQDVALRCDPISGHVSLYWYRQALGQGPEFLTYFNYEAQQDKSGLPNDRFSAERPEGSISTLTIQRTEQRDSAMYRCASSSTGFRETQYFGPGTRLLVL.

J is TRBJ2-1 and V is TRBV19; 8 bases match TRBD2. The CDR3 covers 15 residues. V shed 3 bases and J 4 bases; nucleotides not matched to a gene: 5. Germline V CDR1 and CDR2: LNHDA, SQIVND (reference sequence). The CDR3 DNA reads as TGTGCCAGTAGTATCAGTGCTAGCGGGTACAATGAGCAGTTCTTC. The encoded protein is CASSISASGYNEQFF.

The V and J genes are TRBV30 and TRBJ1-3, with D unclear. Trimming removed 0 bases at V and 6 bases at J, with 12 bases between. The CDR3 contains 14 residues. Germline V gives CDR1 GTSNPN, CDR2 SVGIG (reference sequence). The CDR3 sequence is CAWSVLDLENTIYF. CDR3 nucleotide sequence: TGTGCCTGGAGTGTACTTGATCTCGAAAACACCATATATTTT.